This T cell receptor (beta chain) was sequenced in a study of post-analysis software for immune sequencing data. Study-wide results and caveats: The study found TRBV5-6, TRBV5-1 and TRBV20-1 among four to six TRBV segments more frequent in patients than controls. When compared against controls, multiple sclerosis patients showed significantly lower normalized Chao1 diversity. F measure grouped same-batch samples tightly together.

Carried by the TCR beta cDNA libraries were unique molecular identifiers. There were roughly 0.95 to 10 million T cells, and roughly 0.5 million cDNA molecules came from them. TCRdb independently ran MiXCR on the PCR reads; one entry per CDR3 protein. This sample has fewer than 900,000 distinct CDR3 sequences, with about half found just once. Turning to this clonotype: Its antigen is as yet unknown.

CDR1 and CDR2 from the germline V gene are MNHEY and SVGAGI. V was shortened by 6 bases and J by 8 bases, with 13 bases between the two germline ends. This CDR3 has 12 amino acids. Sequencing was carried out using blood. This clonotype was sampled from a girl under 18 with multiple sclerosis. This chain links TRBV6-5 with TRBJ1-2; D may be TRBD1 (6 bases). The CDR3 loop is CASRRGQMGYTF. CDR3 sequence (DNA): TGTGCCAGCAGACGTGGACAGATGGGCTACACCTTC.